The entry below gives a single T cell receptor beta chain sequence along with its context. No conserved phenylalanine or tryptophan ends this CDR3, so it is likely a read error. This sample's RNA came from whole unsorted tissue. This record belongs to a study of tumor and adjacent non-tumor tissue in lung cancer. Three rounds of nested PCR, following a modified ARM-PCR protocol, produced the TCRbeta library. TCRdb itself ran the multiplex PCR reads through MiXCR, one entry per CDR3 protein. The top ten clones hold 13% of a sample with more than 75,000 distinct CDR3 sequences, around 75% of them seen once. Germline lookup yields CDR1 SQVTM and CDR2 ANQGSEA. The CDR3 sequence is 13 residues long.

Sequencing was done on a sample of lung tumor tissue. The rearrangement links TRBV29-1 to TRBJ2-1; D may match TRBD1 or TRBD2 (5 bases each). The clonotype comes from a woman between 50 and 59 years old with non-small cell lung cancer. Written as DNA, the CDR3 is TGCAGCGCGGAGGACACGCCCTACAATGAACAGTTCGTC. Translating it yields CSAEDTPYNEQFV.